This T cell receptor (beta chain) was recovered during a study of early T cells in non-severe SARS-CoV-2 infection. At the level of the study: Sequencing input comprised bulk RNA from unsorted whole blood; chain pairing was not available. Study conclusions and caveats: Matching against VDJdb likely underestimated virus-specific expansions, favoring anti-spike CD8.

Attached unique molecular identifiers marked individual cDNA molecules. TCRdb ran MiXCR on the 5' RACE reads and lists one entry per CDR3 protein. The table has more than 35,000 distinct CDR3 sequences, 5% to 6.5% seen once. This clonotype showed up many times. Its cognate antigen is unknown. V shed 2 bases and J shed 6 bases, with 11 bases lying between them. Per germline, CDR1 LGHDT and CDR2 YNNKEL (reference sequence). This CDR3 has 14 residues. Sequenced sample: whole blood. The sequence came from an adult who was a healthcare worker with PCR-confirmed SARS-CoV-2 infection or an uninfected control (not recorded which). The V and J genes are TRBV3-1 and TRBJ1-5; D ambiguous. The chain's CDR3 is CASSQSLTGQPQHF. The CDR3 DNA is TGTGCCAGCAGCCAATCTTTGACCGGTCAGCCCCAGCATTTT.